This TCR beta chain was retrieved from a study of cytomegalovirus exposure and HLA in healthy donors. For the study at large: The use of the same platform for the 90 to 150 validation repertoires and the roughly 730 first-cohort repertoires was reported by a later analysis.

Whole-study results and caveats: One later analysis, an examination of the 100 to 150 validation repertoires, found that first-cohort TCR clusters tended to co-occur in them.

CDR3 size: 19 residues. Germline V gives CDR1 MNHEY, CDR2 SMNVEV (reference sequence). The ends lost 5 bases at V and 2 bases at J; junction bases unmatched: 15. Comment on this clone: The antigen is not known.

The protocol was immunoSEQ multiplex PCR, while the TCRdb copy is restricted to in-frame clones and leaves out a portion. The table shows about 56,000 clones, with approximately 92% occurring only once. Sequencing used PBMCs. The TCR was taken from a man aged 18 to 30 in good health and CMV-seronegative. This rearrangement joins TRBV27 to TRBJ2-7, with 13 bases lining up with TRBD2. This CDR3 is CASSPLRTSGRDLAYEQYF. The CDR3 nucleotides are TGTGCCAGCAGTCCCCTAAGGACTAGCGGGAGAGATCTCGCCTACGAGCAGTACTTC.